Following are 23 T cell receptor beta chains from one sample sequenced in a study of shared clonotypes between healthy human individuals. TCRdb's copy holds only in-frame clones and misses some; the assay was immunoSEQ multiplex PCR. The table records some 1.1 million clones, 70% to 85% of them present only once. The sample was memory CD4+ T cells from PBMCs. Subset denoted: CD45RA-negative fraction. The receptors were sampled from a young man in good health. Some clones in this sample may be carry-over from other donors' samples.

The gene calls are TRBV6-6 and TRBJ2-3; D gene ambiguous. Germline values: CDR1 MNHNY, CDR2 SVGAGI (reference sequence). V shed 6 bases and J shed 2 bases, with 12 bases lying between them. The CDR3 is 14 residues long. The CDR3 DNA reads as TGTGCCAGCAGACCCCGACAAGCCACAGATACGCAGTATTTT. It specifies CASRPRQATDTQYF.

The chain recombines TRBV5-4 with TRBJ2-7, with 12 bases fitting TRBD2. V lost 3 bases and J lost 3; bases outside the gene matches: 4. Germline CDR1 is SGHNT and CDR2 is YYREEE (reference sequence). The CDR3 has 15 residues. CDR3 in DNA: TGTGCCAGCAGCTCTGGACTAGCGGGAAACTACGAGCAGTACTTC. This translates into CASSSGLAGNYEQYF.

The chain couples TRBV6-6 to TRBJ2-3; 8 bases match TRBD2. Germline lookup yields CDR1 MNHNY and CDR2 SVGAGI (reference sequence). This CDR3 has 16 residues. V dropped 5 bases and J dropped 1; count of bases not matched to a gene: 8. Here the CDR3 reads CASSQVAGLRTDTQYF. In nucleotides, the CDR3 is TGTGCCAGCAGTCAGGTAGCGGGACTGCGCACAGATACGCAGTATTTT.

Here the CDR3 reads CASSRSETDTQYF. CDR3 coding DNA: TGTGCCAGCAGCCGATCGGAGACAGATACGCAGTATTTT. This chain uses TRBV4-2 with TRBJ2-3; unclear D gene. V was shortened by 4 bases and J by 3 bases, with 8 bases between the two germline ends. This CDR3 has 13 residues. Germline CDR1 is LGHNA and CDR2 is YNFKEQ.

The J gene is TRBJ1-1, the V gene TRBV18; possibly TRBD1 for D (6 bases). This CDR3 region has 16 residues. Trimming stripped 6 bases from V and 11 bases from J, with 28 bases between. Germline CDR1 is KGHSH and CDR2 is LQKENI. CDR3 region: CASSPIGQSDYTEAFF. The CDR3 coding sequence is TGTGCCAGCTCCCCAATTGGACAGAGTGATTACACGGAGGCTTTCTTT.

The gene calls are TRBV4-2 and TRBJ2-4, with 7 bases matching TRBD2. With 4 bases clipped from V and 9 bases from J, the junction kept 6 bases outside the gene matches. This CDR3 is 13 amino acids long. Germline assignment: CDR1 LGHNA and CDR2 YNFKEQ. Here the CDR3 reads CASSRAGRSIQYF. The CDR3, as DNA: TGTGCCAGCAGCCGAGCGGGAAGAAGCATTCAGTACTTC.

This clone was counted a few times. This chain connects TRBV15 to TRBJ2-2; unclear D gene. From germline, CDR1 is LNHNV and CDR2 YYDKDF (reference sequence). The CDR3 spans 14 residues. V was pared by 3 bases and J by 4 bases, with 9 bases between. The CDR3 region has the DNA TGTGCCACCAGCAGGGCGGTGGCCACCGGGGAGCTGTTTTTT. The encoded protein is CATSRAVATGELFF.

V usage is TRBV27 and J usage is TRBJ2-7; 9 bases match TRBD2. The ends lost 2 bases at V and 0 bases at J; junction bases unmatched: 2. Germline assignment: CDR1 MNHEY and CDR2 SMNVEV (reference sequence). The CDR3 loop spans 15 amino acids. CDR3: CASSLAGGSSYEQYF. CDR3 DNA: TGTGCCAGCAGTTTAGCGGGAGGGTCCTCCTACGAGCAGTACTTC.

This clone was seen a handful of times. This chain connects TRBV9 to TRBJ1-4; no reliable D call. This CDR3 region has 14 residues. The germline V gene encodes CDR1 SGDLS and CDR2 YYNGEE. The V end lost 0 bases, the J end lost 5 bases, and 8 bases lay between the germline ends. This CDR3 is CASSVADGNEKLFF. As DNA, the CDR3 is TGTGCCAGCAGCGTAGCGGACGGGAATGAAAAACTGTTTTTT.

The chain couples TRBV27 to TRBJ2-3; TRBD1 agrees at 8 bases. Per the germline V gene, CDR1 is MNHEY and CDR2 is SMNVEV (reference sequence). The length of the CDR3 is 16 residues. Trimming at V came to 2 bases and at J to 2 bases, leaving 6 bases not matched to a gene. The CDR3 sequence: CASSLNRGYTTDTQYF. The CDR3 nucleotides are TGTGCCAGCAGTTTAAACAGGGGGTATACCACAGATACGCAGTATTTT.

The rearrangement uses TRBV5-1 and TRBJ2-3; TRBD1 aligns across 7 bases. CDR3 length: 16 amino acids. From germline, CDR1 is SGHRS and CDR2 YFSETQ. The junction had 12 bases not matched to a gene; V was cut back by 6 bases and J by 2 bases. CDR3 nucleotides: TGCGCCAGCACCGAGCGAGGACAGGAGGCCACAGATACGCAGTATTTT. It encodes CASTERGQEATDTQYF.

The CDR3 region has the DNA TGCGCCAGCCATATTTCCCCAGATACGCAGTATTTT. Amino acids: CASHISPDTQYF. The chain is built from TRBV5-1 and TRBJ2-3, with D unresolved. V was cut by 7 bases and J by 4 bases, with 10 bases left in between. The CDR3 has 12 residues. Germline loops: CDR1 SGHRS, CDR2 YFSETQ.

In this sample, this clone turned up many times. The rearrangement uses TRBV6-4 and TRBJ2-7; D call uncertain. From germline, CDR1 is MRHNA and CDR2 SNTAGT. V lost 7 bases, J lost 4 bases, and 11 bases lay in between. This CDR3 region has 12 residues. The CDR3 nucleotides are TGTGCCAGCATTGCGGCCCCATACGAGCAGTACTTC. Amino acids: CASIAAPYEQYF.

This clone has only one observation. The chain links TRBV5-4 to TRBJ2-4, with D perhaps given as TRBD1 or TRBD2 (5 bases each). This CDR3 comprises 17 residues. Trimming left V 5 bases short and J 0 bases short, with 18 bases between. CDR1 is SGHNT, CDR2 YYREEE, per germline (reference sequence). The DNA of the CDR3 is TGTGCCAGCAGGACCGGGACCCATAACCTAGCCAAAAACATTCAGTACTTC. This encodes CASRTGTHNLAKNIQYF.

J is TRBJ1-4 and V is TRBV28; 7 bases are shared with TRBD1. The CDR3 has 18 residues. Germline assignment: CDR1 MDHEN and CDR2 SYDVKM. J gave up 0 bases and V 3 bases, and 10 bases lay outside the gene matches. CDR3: CASSFTRGGMPTNEKLFF. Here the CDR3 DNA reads TGTGCCAGCAGTTTTACCCGAGGGGGCATGCCAACTAATGAAAAACTGTTTTTT.

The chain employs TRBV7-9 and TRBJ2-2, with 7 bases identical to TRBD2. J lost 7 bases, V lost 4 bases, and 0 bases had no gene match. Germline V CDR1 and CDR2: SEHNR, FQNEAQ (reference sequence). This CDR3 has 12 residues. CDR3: CASSWEGGELFF. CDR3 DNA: TGTGCCAGCAGCTGGGAGGGCGGGGAGCTGTTTTTT.

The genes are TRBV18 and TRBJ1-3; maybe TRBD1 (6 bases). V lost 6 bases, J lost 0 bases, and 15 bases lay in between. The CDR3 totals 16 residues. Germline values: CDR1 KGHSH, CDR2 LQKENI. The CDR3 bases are TGTGCCAGCTCGGGAGGACAGACCAGCTCTGGAAACACCATATATTTT. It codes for CASSGGQTSSGNTIYF.

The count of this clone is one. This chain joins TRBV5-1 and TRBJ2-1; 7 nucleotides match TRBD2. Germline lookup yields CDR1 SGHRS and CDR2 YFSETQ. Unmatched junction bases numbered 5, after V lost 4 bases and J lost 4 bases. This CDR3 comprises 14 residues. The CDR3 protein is CASSRRREYNEQFF. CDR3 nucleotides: TGCGCCAGCAGCCGCCGGCGGGAGTACAATGAGCAGTTCTTC.

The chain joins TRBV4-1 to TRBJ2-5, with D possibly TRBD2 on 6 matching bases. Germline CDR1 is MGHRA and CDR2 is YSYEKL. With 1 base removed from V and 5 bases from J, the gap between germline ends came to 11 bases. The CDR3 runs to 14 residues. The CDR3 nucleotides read TGCGCCAGCAGCCAAGGTACTAGCAGGGAGACCCAGTACTTC. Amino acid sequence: CASSQGTSRETQYF.

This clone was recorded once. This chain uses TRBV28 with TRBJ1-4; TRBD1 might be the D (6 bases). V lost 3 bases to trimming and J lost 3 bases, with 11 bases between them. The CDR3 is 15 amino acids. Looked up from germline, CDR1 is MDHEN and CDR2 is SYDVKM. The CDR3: CASSFYRVSNEKLFF. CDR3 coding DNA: TGTGCCAGCAGTTTCTACAGGGTGTCTAATGAAAAACTGTTTTTT.

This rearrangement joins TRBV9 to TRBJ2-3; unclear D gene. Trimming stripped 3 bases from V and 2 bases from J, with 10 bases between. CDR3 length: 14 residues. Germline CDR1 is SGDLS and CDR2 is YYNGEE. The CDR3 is CASSARVFTDTQYF. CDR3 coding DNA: TGTGCCAGCAGCGCCCGGGTCTTCACAGATACGCAGTATTTT.

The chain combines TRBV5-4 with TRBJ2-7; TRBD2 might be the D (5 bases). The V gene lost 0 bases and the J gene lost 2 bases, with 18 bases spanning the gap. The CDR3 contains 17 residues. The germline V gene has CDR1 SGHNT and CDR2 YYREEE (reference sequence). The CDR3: CASSLALGGRVPYEQYF. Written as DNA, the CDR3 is TGTGCCAGCAGCTTGGCGTTAGGTGGGAGAGTCCCCTACGAGCAGTACTTC.

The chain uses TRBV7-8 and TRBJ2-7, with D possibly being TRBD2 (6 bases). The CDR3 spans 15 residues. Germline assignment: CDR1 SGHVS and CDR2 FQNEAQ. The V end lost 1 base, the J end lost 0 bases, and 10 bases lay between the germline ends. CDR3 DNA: TGTGCCAGCAGCTTAGGCGGGGTCAGCTCCTACGAGCAGTACTTC. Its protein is CASSLGGVSSYEQYF.